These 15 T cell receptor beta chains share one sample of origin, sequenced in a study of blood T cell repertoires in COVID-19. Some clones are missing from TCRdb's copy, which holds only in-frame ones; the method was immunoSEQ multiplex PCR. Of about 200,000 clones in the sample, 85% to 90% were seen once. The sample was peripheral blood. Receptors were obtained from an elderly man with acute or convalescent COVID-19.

The CDR3 is CASSRAGRETQYF. CDR3 coding DNA: TGTGCCAGCAGTAGAGCGGGACGCGAGACCCAGTACTTC. The rearrangement joins TRBV3-1 (or the pseudogene TRBV3-2) to TRBJ2-5; TRBD2 aligns across 7 bases. This CDR3 region has 13 residues. Germline V gene data show CDR1 as LGHDT and CDR2 as YNNKEL (reference sequence). J was trimmed by 5 bases and V by 6 bases; bases with no gene match: 6.

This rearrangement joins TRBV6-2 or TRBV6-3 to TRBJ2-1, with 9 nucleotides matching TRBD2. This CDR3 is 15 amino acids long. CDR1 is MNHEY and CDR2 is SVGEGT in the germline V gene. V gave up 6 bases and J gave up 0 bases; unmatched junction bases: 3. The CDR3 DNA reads TGTGCCAGCAGCACGACTAGCGGCTCCTACAATGAGCAGTTCTTC. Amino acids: CASSTTSGSYNEQFF.

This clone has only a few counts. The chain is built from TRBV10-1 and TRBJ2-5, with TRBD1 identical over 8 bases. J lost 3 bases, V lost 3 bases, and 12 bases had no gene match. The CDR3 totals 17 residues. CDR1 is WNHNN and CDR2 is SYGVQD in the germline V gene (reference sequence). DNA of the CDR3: TGCGCCAGCAGTGACCGCTTGGGGACAGGTGACAAAGAGACCCAGTACTTC. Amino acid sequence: CASSDRLGTGDKETQYF.

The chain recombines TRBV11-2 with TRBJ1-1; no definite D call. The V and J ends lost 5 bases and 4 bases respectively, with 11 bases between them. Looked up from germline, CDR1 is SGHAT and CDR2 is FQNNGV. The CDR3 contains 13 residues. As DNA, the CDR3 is TGTGCCAGCAGCACCCGGTTGAGCACTGAAGCTTTCTTT. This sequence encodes CASSTRLSTEAFF.

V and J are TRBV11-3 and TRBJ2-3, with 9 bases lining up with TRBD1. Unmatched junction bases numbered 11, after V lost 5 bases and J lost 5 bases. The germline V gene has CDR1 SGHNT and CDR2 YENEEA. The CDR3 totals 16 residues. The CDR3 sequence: CASSPLQGASGDTQYF. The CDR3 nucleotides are TGTGCCAGCAGCCCGTTACAGGGGGCCTCGGGAGATACGCAGTATTTT.

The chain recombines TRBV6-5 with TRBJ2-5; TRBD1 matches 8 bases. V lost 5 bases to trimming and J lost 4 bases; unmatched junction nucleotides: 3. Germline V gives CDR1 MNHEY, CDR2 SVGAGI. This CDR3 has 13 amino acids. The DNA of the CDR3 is TGTGCCAGCAGTCCCGACAGGGGAGAGACCCAGTACTTC. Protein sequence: CASSPDRGETQYF.

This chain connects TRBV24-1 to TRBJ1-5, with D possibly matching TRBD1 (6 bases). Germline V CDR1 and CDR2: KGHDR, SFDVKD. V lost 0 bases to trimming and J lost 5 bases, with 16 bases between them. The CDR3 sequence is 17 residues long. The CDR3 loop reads CATSDLRERTDDQPQHF. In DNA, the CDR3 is TGTGCCACCAGTGATTTGCGTGAACGGACAGACGATCAGCCCCAGCATTTT.

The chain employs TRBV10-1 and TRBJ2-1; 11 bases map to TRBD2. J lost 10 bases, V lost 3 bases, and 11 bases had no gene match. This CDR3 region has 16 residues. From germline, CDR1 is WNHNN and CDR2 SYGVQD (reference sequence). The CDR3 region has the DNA TGCGCCAGCAGTGACCCCGGGACTAGCGGACCTGGGGAGCAGTTCTTC. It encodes CASSDPGTSGPGEQFF.

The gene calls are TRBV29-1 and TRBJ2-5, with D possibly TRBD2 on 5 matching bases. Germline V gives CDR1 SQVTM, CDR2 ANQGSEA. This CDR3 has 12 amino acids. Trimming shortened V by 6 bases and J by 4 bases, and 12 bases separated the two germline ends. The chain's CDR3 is CSVENGGETQYF. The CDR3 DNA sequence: TGCAGCGTGGAGAATGGAGGAGAGACCCAGTACTTC.

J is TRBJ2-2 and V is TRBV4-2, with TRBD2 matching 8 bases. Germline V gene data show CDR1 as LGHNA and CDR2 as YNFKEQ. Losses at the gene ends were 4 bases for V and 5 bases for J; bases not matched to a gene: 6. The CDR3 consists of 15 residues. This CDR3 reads CASSPSGSRTGELFF. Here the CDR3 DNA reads TGTGCCAGCAGCCCTAGCGGGTCCAGGACCGGGGAGCTGTTTTTT.

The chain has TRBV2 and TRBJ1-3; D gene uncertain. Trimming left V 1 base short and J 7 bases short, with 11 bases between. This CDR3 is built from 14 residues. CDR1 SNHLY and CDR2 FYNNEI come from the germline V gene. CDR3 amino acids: CASSEGGLRNTIYF. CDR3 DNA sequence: TGTGCCAGCAGTGAAGGAGGGCTCCGGAACACCATATATTTT. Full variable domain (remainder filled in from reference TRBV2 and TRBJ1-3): EPEVTQTPSHQVTQMGQEVILRCVPISNHLYFYWYRQILGQKVEFLVSFYNNEISEKSEIFDDQFSVERPDGSNFTLKIRSTKLEDSAMYFCASSEGGLRNTIYFGEGSWLTVV.

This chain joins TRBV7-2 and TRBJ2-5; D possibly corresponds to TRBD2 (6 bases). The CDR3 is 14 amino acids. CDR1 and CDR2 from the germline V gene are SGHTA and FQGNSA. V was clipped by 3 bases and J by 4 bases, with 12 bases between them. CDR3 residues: CASSFPTAGETQYF. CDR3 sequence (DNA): TGTGCCAGCAGCTTCCCCACAGCGGGAGAGACCCAGTACTTC.

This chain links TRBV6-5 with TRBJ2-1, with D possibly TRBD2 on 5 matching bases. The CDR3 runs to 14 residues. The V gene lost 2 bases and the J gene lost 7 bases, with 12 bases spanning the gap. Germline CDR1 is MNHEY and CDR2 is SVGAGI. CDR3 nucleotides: TGTGCCAGCAGTTACGGCGGGTTGTTAAATGAGCAGTTCTTC. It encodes CASSYGGLLNEQFF.

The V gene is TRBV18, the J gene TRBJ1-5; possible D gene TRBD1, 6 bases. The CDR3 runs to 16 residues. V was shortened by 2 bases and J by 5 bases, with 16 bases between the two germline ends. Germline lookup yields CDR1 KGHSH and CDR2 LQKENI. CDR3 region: CASSPNGGGADQPQHF. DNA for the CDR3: TGTGCCAGCTCACCAAACGGGGGGGGCGCGGATCAGCCCCAGCATTTT.

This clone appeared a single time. CDR3 region: CASSPQTGFEPQHF. As DNA, the CDR3 is TGTGCCAGCTCACCACAGACAGGGTTTGAGCCCCAGCATTTT. J is TRBJ1-5 and V is TRBV18; TRBD1 matches 7 bases. This CDR3 has 14 residues. The V and J ends lost 1 base and 8 bases, in that order; junction bases with no gene match: 5. Germline assignment: CDR1 KGHSH and CDR2 LQKENI.